The 13 T cell receptor beta chains below were found in one sample sequenced in a study of cytomegalovirus exposure and HLA in healthy donors. The PCR contained 60 Vbeta and 13 Jbeta primers. The data were produced by immunoSEQ multiplex PCR, yet TCRdb's version contains in-frame clones alone and is incomplete. The sample lists fewer than 110,000 clones, more than 75% occurring once. Sample: PBMCs. The receptors derive from a man between 25 and 39 years old in good health and CMV-seropositive.

This CDR3 is CASSSGGGADTGELFF. The DNA for the CDR3 is TGTGCCAGCAGCTCGGGCGGGGGGGCCGACACCGGGGAGCTGTTTTTT. The chain recombines TRBV11-1 with TRBJ2-2; 9 positions agree with TRBD2. The CDR3 covers 16 residues. Germline CDR1 is SGHAT and CDR2 is FQDESV (reference sequence). V was clipped by 4 bases and J by 3 bases; unmatched bases: 6.

This clone has just a few counts. The chain combines TRBV2 with TRBJ2-2, with D possibly TRBD2 on 5 matching bases. Looked up from germline, CDR1 is SNHLY and CDR2 is FYNNEI. Trimming took 6 bases from V and 0 from J, leaving 11 bases between them. The CDR3 has 15 residues. The CDR3: CASSRGLTNTGELFF. The CDR3 bases are TGTGCCAGCAGCCGAGGACTCACGAACACCGGGGAGCTGTTTTTT.

This clone has a handful of counts. The chain uses TRBV5-1 and TRBJ2-7; TRBD1 matches 8 bases. Trimming at V came to 6 bases and at J to 1 base, leaving 3 bases not matched to a gene. This CDR3 has 13 residues. CDR1 SGHRS and CDR2 YFSETQ come from the germline V gene. Written as DNA, the CDR3 is TGCGCCAGCACCCGGACAGGGTCCTACGAGCAGTACTTC. Its translation is CASTRTGSYEQYF.

This sequence joins TRBV5-1 and TRBJ2-3; no firm D call. Trimming took 7 bases from V and 0 from J, leaving 18 bases between them. The germline CDR1 and CDR2 sequences are SGHRS and YFSETQ. The CDR3 is 16 amino acids. The CDR3 DNA follows: TGCGCCAGCTCGCGACTCCTCCGAACTAGCACAGATACGCAGTATTTT. This translates into CASSRLLRTSTDTQYF.

The V and J genes are TRBV9 and TRBJ2-2; 9 bases fit TRBD1. Germline values: CDR1 SGDLS, CDR2 YYNGEE. The trim removed 3 bases at V and 5 bases at J, leaving 5 bases unmatched. The CDR3 contains 15 residues. The CDR3 protein is CASSAGTGYTGELFF. The CDR3, as DNA: TGTGCCAGCAGCGCCGGGACAGGGTATACCGGGGAGCTGTTTTTT.

The chain's CDR3 is CASTVATNEKLFF. CDR3 coding DNA: TGTGCCAGCACCGTTGCAACTAATGAAAAACTGTTTTTT. The genes are TRBV7-9 and TRBJ1-4; D call uncertain. Trimming took off 7 bases at V and 0 bases at J, with 6 bases between the two ends. CDR1 is SEHNR and CDR2 is FQNEAQ in the germline V gene (reference sequence). The length of the CDR3 is 13 residues.

The gene calls are TRBV7-9 and TRBJ2-5; TRBD1 is a possible D gene (5 bases). The DNA end favors TRBJ2-7, so the J call may be wrong. The germline V gene encodes CDR1 SEHNR and CDR2 FQNEAQ (reference sequence). The CDR3 totals 15 residues. The CDR3 DNA sequence: TGTGCCAGCAGCAACTTCCAGGGAACCTCCTACGAGCAGTACTTC. This translates into CASSNFQGTSYEQYF.

The rearrangement links TRBV29-1 to TRBJ2-5; 9 bases match TRBD2. This CDR3 is 13 amino acids long. V trimming: 3 bases; J trimming: 5 bases; junction bases outside the gene matches: 4. Germline V gene sequence: CDR1 SQVTM, CDR2 ANQGSEA. The CDR3 nucleotides read TGCAGCGTTGACCCTAGCGGGGAGGAGACCCAGTACTTC. Translating gives CSVDPSGEETQYF.

The rearrangement uses TRBV4-2 and TRBJ2-4; 10 bases agree with TRBD2. The trim removed 5 bases at V and 3 bases at J, leaving 7 bases unmatched. Germline lookup yields CDR1 LGHNA and CDR2 YNFKEQ. CDR3 length: 16 amino acids. CDR3 nucleotides: TGTGCCAGCAGCTCAATAGCGGGGGGCGGCAAAAACATTCAGTACTTC. This translates into CASSSIAGGGKNIQYF.

The chain is built from TRBV2 and TRBJ2-3; 14 positions agree with TRBD2. The ends lost 4 bases at V and 5 bases at J; junction bases unmatched: 11. The length of the CDR3 is 18 residues. Germline V gene sequence: CDR1 SNHLY, CDR2 FYNNEI. This CDR3 is CASSGALTSGGARDTQYF. CDR3 sequence (DNA): TGTGCCAGCAGTGGGGCCCTGACTAGCGGGGGGGCTCGAGATACGCAGTATTTT. The complete variable domain, with remaining parts taken from reference TRBV2 and TRBJ2-3, reads EPEVTQTPSHQVTQMGQEVILRCVPISNHLYFYWYRQILGQKVEFLVSFYNNEISEKSEIFDDQFSVERPDGSNFTLKIRSTKLEDSAMYFCASSGALTSGGARDTQYFGPGTRLTVL.

The chain has TRBV7-8 and TRBJ2-7; the match to TRBD1 covers 8 bases. Germline V gene lookup returns CDR1 SGHVS and CDR2 FQNEAQ. This CDR3 comprises 15 residues. J gave up 7 bases and V 4 bases, and 12 bases lay outside the gene matches. CDR3 residues: CASSSRTGLRDEQYF. CDR3 nucleotides: TGTGCCAGCAGCTCACGGACAGGGTTACGGGATGAGCAGTACTTC.

Turning to this clone: Relative to the germline gene, one junction end is altered; a read error may explain this. This sequence joins TRBV7-9 and TRBJ1-2, with a tentative D call TRBD1 (5 bases). CDR3 length equals 17 residues. Per germline, CDR1 SEHNR and CDR2 FQNEAQ (reference sequence). The CDR3 region has the DNA TGTTCCAGCAGCTCTCCCGGAGCCCAGGGCGATAACTATGGCTACACCTTC. This codes for CSSSSPGAQGDNYGYTF.

This chain connects TRBV5-4 to TRBJ2-3; 9 positions match TRBD2. The CDR3 is 17 residues long. The trim removed 4 bases at V and 6 bases at J, leaving 15 bases unmatched. CDR1 SGHNT and CDR2 YYREEE come from the germline V gene (reference sequence). CDR3 residues: CASSPVGRLAEGDTQYF. DNA for the CDR3: TGTGCCAGCAGCCCTGTAGGGAGACTAGCGGAGGGGGATACGCAGTATTTT.